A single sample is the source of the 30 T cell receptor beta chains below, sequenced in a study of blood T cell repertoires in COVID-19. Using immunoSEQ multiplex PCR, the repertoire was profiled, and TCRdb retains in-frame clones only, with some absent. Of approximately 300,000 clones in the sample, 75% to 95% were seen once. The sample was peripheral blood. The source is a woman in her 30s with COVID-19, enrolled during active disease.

The DNA of the CDR3 is TGTGCCAGCAGCACTGACAGGGCATCTGGAAACACCATATATTTT. Translated: CASSTDRASGNTIYF. The chain couples TRBV7-9 to TRBJ1-3; 7 bases are shared with TRBD1. J gave up 1 base and V 5 bases, and 5 bases lay outside the gene matches. The CDR3 is made up of 15 amino acids. Germline V lookup: CDR1 SEHNR, CDR2 FQNEAQ (reference sequence).

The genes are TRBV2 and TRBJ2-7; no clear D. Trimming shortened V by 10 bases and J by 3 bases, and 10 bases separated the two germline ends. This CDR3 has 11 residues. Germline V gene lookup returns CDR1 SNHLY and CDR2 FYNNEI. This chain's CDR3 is CAIRQVYEQYF. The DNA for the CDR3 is TGTGCCATCCGGCAGGTCTACGAGCAGTACTTC.

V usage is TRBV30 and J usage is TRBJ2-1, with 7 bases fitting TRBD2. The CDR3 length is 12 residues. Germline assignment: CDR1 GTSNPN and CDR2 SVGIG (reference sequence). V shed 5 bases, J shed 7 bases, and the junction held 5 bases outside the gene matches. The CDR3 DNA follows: TGTGCCTGGGAGGCGGGAGTAAATGAGCAGTTCTTC. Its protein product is CAWEAGVNEQFF.

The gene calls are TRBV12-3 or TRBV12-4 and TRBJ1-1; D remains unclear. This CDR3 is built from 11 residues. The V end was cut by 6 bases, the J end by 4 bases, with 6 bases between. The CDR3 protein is CASSRGTEAFF. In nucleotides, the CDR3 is TGTGCCAGCAGCCGCGGCACTGAAGCTTTCTTT.

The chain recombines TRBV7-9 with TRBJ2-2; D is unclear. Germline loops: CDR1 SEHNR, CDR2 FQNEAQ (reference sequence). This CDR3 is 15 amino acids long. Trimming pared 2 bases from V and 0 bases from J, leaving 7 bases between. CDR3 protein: CASSLPTTNTGELFF. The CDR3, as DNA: TGTGCCAGCAGCTTACCCACAACGAACACCGGGGAGCTGTTTTTT.

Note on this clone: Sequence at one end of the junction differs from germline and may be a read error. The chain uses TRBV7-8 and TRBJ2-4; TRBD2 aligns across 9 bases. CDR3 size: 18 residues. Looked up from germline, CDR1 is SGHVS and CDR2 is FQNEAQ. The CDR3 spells CASSLAGPAGGHKSIQYF. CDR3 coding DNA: TGTGCCAGCAGCTTAGCGGGGCCAGCGGGAGGCCACAAAAGCATTCAGTACTTC.

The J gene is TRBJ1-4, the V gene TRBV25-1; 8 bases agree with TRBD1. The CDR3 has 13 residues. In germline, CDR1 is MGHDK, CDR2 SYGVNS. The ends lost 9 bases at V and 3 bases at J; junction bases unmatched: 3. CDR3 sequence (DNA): TGTGCCAGTTTGGACAGGGCTAATGAAAAACTGTTTTTT. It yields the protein CASLDRANEKLFF.

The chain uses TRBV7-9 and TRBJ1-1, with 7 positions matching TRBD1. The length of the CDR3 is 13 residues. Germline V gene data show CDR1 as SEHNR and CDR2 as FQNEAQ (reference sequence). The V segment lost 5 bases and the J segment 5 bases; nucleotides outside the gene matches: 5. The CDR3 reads CASSPYRGTEAFF. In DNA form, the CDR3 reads TGTGCCAGCAGCCCCTACAGGGGAACTGAAGCTTTCTTT.

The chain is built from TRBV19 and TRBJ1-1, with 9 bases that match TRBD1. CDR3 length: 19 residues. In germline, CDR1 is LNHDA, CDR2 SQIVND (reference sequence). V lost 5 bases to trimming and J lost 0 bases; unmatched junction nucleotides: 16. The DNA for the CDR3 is TGTGCCAGTAGTCTCCACCGATCGCCCGGGACAGGGCTGAACACTGAAGCTTTCTTT. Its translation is CASSLHRSPGTGLNTEAFF.

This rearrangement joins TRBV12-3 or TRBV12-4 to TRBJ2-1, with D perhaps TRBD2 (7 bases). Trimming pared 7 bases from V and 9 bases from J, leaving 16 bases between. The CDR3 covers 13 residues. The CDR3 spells CASTLGGPGEQFF. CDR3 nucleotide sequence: TGTGCCAGCACCTTGGGGGGGCCAGGTGAGCAGTTCTTC.

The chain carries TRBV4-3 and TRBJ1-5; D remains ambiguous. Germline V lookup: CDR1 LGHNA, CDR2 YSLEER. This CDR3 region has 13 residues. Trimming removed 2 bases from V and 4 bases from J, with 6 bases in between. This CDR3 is CASSQSVNQPQHF. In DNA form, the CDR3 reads TGCGCCAGCAGCCAATCGGTTAATCAGCCCCAGCATTTT.

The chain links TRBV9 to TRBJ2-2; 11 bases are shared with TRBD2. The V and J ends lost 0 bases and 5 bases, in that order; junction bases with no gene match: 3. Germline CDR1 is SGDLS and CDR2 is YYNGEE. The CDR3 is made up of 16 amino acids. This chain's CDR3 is CASSVGLAGGTGELFF. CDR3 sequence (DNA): TGTGCCAGCAGCGTAGGCCTAGCGGGAGGTACCGGGGAGCTGTTTTTT.

CDR3 coding DNA: TGTGCCAGCAGCCCACACAGGGTTCCCCCTTATGGCTACACCTTC. It is translated as CASSPHRVPPYGYTF. V usage is TRBV7-8 and J usage is TRBJ1-2; D may be TRBD1 (6 bases). Per the germline V gene, CDR1 is SGHVS and CDR2 is FQNEAQ. The V gene lost 5 bases and the J gene lost 5 bases, with 18 bases spanning the gap. The CDR3 covers 15 residues.

The CDR3 here is CASSGSWRDPSYEQYF. Written as DNA, the CDR3 is TGTGCCAGCAGTGGGTCATGGCGGGATCCCTCCTACGAGCAGTACTTC. The chain joins TRBV28 to TRBJ2-7; tentative D call: TRBD2 (6 bases). CDR1 is MDHEN, CDR2 SYDVKM, per germline. The CDR3 is made up of 16 amino acids. V lost 5 bases and J lost 0, with 17 bases in between.

CDR3 nucleotides: TGTGCCAGCTCACCCAAGGCGGGACAGCGTACCAATGAAAAACTGTTTTTT. Translated, it gives CASSPKAGQRTNEKLFF. The chain has TRBV18 and TRBJ1-4; 7 bases agree with TRBD1. The CDR3 extends over 17 amino acids. Trimming at V came to 3 bases and at J to 5 bases, leaving 12 bases not matched to a gene. From germline, CDR1 is KGHSH and CDR2 LQKENI. The full variable domain, rest sourced from reference TRBV18 and TRBJ1-4, is NAGVMQNPRHLVRRRGQEARLRCSPMKGHSHVYWYRQLPEEGLKFMVYLQKENIIDESGMPKERFSAEFPKEGPSILRIQQVVRGDSAAYFCASSPKAGQRTNEKLFFGSGTQLSVL.

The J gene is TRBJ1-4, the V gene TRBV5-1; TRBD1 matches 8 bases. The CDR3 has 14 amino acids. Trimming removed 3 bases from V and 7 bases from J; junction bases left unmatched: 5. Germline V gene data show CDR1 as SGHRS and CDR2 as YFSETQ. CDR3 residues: CASSSDRVGEKLFF. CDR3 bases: TGCGCCAGCAGCTCGGACAGGGTTGGTGAAAAACTGTTTTTT.

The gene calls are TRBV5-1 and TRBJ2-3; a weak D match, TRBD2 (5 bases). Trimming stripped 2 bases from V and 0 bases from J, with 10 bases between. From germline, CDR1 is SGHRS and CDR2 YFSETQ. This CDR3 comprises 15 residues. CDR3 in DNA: TGCGCCAGCAGCTTCGCGGACTCTAGCACAGATACGCAGTATTTT. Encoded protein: CASSFADSSTDTQYF.

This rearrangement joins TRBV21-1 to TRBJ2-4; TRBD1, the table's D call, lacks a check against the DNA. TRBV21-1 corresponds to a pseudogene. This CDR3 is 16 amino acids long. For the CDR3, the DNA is TGTGCCAGCAGCAAATTACCAGGAATAGCCAAAAACATTCAGTACTTC. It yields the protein CASSKLPGIAKNIQYF.

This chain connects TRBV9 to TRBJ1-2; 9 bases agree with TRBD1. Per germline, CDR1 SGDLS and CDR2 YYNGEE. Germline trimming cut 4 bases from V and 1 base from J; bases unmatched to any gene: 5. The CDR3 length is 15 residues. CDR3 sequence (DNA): TGTGCCAGCAGCCCACAGGGGGCCCATAACTATGGCTACACCTTC. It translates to CASSPQGAHNYGYTF.

CDR3 protein: CAWGTGFAYNSPLHF. DNA for the CDR3: TGTGCCTGGGGTACAGGGTTCGCGTATAATTCACCCCTCCACTTT. The chain carries TRBV30 and TRBJ1-6; a weak D match, TRBD1 (6 bases). The V end was cut by 5 bases, the J end by 4 bases, with 15 bases between. The CDR3 loop spans 15 amino acids. Germline-derived CDR1 and CDR2 are GTSNPN and SVGIG (reference sequence).

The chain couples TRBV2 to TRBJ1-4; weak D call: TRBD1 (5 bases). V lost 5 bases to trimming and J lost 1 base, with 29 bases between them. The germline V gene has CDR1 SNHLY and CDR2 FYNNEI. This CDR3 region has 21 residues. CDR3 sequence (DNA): TGTGCCAGCAGTCATAGGGGATGGGGTGAAGCCACAATAGTAACTAATGAAAAACTGTTTTTT. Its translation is CASSHRGWGEATIVTNEKLFF.

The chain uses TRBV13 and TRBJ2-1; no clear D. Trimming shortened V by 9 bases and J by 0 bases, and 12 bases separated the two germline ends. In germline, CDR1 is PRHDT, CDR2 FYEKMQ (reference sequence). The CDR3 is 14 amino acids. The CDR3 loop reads CASGLSGSYNEQFF. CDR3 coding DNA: TGTGCCAGTGGGCTCTCCGGCTCCTACAATGAGCAGTTCTTC.

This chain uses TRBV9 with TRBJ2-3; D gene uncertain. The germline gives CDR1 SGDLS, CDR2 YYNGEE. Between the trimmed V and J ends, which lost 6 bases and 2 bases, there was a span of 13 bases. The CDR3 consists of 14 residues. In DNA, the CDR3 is TGTGCCAGCACCCTTCGGGTAAACACAGATACGCAGTATTTT. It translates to CASTLRVNTDTQYF.

This CDR3 is CASSVLTGSYNEQFF. The CDR3 region has the DNA TGTGCCAGTAGTGTATTGACAGGTTCTTACAATGAGCAGTTCTTC. The J gene is TRBJ2-1, the V gene TRBV19; D perhaps matches TRBD1 (6 bases). The V and J ends lost 5 bases and 4 bases respectively, with 15 bases between them. CDR3 size: 15 residues. The germline V gene encodes CDR1 LNHDA and CDR2 SQIVND (reference sequence).

The CDR3 loop is CASSLAGTPDQPQHF. The CDR3 DNA reads TGTGCCAGCAGCTTGGCAGGGACTCCCGATCAGCCCCAGCATTTT. This chain uses TRBV5-5 with TRBJ1-5, with D maybe TRBD1 (5 bases). CDR3 length equals 15 residues. Germline V gene lookup returns CDR1 SGHKS and CDR2 YYEKEE (reference sequence). Trimming pared 0 bases from V and 5 bases from J, leaving 12 bases between.

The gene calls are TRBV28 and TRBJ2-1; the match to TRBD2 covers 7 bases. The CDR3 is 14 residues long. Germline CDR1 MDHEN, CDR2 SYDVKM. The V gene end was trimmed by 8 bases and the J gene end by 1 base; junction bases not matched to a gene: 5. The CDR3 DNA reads TGTGCCAGCGGTGTAGCGGGTTCCTACAATGAGCAGTTCTTC. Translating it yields CASGVAGSYNEQFF.

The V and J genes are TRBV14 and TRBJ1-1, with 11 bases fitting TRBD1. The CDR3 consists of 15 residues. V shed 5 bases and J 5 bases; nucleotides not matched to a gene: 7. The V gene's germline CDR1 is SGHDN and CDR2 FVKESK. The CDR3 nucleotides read TGTGCCAGCAGCTTACGGACAGGGGGCAGGACTGAAGCTTTCTTT. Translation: CASSLRTGGRTEAFF.

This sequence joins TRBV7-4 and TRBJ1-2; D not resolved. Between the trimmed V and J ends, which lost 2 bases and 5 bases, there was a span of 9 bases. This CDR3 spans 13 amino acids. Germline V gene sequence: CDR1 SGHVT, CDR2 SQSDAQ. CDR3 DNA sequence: TGTGCCAGCAGCTTAAATCTGCAGTATGGCTACACCTTC. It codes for CASSLNLQYGYTF.

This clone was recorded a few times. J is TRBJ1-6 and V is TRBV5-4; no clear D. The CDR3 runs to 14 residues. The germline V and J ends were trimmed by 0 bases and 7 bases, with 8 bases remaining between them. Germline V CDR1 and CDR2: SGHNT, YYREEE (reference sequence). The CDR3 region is CASSLEPMNSPLHF. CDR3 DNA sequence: TGTGCCAGCAGCTTGGAGCCGATGAATTCACCCCTCCACTTT.

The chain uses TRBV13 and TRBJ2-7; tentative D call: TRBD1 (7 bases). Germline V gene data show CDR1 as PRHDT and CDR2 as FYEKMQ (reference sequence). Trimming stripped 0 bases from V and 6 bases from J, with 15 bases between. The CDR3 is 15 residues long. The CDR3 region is CASSLGANRGGEQYF. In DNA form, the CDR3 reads TGTGCCAGCAGCTTAGGGGCAAACAGGGGAGGCGAGCAGTACTTC.